This is a list of T cell receptor beta chains from one sample in a study of T cell responses to AZD1222 COVID-19 vaccine. Sequencing was performed with immunoSEQ multiplex PCR; in TCRdb, only in-frame clones are kept and a portion is missing. Among fewer than 180,000 clones listed, 92% were seen once. The source material was peripheral blood, sampled 28 days after the second AZD1222 dose. All receptors derive from an adult who received the AZD1222 COVID-19 vaccine. Each CDR3 is given with its conserved first and last residue. A D gene is named only where the DNA matches it firmly. Only some rows state a clone size, as once, few, many or a class for expanded clones.

clone_size j_call v_call d_call cdr3_nt cdr3_aa
- TRBJ2-5 TRBV5-1 - TGCGCCAGCAGCTTGGGTTCAGGGTTGGAGACCCAGTACTTC CASSLGSGLETQYF
- TRBJ1-2 TRBV30 - TGTGCCTGGAGTAAAGCTAACTATGGCTACACCTTC CAWSKANYGYTF
few TRBJ1-5 TRBV28 - TGTGCCAGCAGCCCCAATTTGAGAGGGAACCAGCCCCAGCATTTT CASSPNLRGNQPQHF
- TRBJ2-1 TRBV6-4 - TGTGCCAGCAGTGACGGCGGGGGCACCTACAATGAGCAGTTCTTC CASSDGGGTYNEQFF
- TRBJ1-4 TRBV5-1 TRBD1 TGCGCCAGCAGCATCAGGACAGGGGCCAATGAAAAACTGTTTTTT CASSIRTGANEKLFF
- TRBJ2-5 TRBV19 TRBD2 TGTGCCAGTAGTACCAGAAGCGGGAGGGTAGAGACCCAGTACTTC CASSTRSGRVETQYF
- TRBJ2-5 TRBV10-3 - TGTGCCATCTCGTGGGGGGCCCAAGAGACCCAGTACTTC CAISWGAQETQYF
once TRBJ1-1 TRBV19 - TGTGCCAGTAGTATGGGGAGCCCCCAGAACACTGAAGCTTTCTTT CASSMGSPQNTEAFF
once TRBJ1-6 TRBV27 TRBD1 TGTGCCAGCAGTTCTCGGACAGGGTTAAGATCACCCCTCCACTTT CASSSRTGLRSPLHF
- TRBJ2-4 TRBV19 TRBD2 TGTGCCAGTAGTATAAGTAAACCGGGAGGAAACATTCAGTACTTC CASSISKPGGNIQYF
- TRBJ2-1 TRBV7-8 - TGTGCCAGCAGCCTTAGTGCGGGCTCCTACAATGAGCAGTTCTTC CASSLSAGSYNEQFF
- TRBJ1-6 TRBV14 TRBD1 TGTGCCAGCAGCGGCGGGACAGGGAGACCTCATTATAATTCACCCCTCCACTTT CASSGGTGRPHYNSPLHF
- TRBJ1-6 TRBV3-1/TRBV3-2 - TGTGCCAGCAGCCAAGAAGGGAACTCACCCCTCCACTTT CASSQEGNSPLHF
- TRBJ2-7 TRBV4-2 - TGTGCCAGCAGCCAAGCCTCTGGCGGGACAGATATTTACGAGCAGTACTTC CASSQASGGTDIYEQYF
- TRBJ2-5 TRBV5-1 - TGCGCCAGCAGCACGGACCTTGAGACCCAGTACTTC CASSTDLETQYF
- TRBJ1-6 TRBV10-1 - TGCGCCAGCAGTGACGGGGGTTCAGGATCACCCCTCCACTTT CASSDGGSGSPLHF
- TRBJ2-3 TRBV7-2 - TGTGCCAGCAGCTTCCAAGGGGGGGGGTTTGATACGCAGTATTTT CASSFQGGGFDTQYF
- TRBJ1-2 TRBV5-1 TRBD1 TGCGCCAGCAGTTCGACCGGGACAGAACTCTCTGGCTACACCTTC CASSSTGTELSGYTF
- TRBJ1-5 TRBV28 - TGTGCCAGCAGTCCATATGAGAGGACTCAGCCCCAGCATTTT CASSPYERTQPQHF
- TRBJ2-1 TRBV19 TRBD2 TGTGCCGCTGGGGTACTAGCGGGAGCGACCCTTTCCTACAATGAGCAGTTCTTC CAAGVLAGATLSYNEQFF
- TRBJ1-1 TRBV10-3 TRBD1 TGTGCCATCAGGGAGACAGGGAGGGAAGCTGAAGCTTTCTTT CAIRETGREAEAFF
- TRBJ1-2 TRBV5-6 - TGTGCCAGCAGCTTGGTGGGATCTAACTATGGCTACACCTTC CASSLVGSNYGYTF
- TRBJ2-2 TRBV4-3 - TGCGCCAGCAGCCAAGCCAGTGGGTCCGTCCCCCAGCTCTTTAGTTTTACCGGGGAGCTGTTTTTT CASSQASGSVPQLFSFTGELFF
- TRBJ1-1 TRBV5-6 - TGTGCCAGCAGCTTGGCCAGGCCGAACACTGAAGCTTTCTTT CASSLARPNTEAFF
once TRBJ1-2 TRBV10-1 TRBD1 TGCGCCAGCAGTGAGTCTCGGCTGGACAGGGCCTACTATGGCTACACCTTC CASSESRLDRAYYGYTF
- TRBJ2-7 TRBV3-1/TRBV3-2 - TGTGCCAGCAGCCTCAGCGGCGGGGAGGTGCAGTACTTC CASSLSGGEVQYF
- TRBJ1-5 TRBV9 - TGTGCCAGCAGTGAAACAGGGTATCAGCCCCAGCATTTT CASSETGYQPQHF
- TRBJ2-1 TRBV3-1/TRBV3-2 - TGTGCCAGCAGCCCAAACATTAACAATGAGCAGTTCTTC CASSPNINNEQFF
- TRBJ2-5 TRBV5-8 - TGTGCCAGCAGCGGGGCCGGGGGTTGGGGCGAGACCCAGTACTTC CASSGAGGWGETQYF
few TRBJ2-7 TRBV7-8 - TGTGCCAGCAGCTTCCAACGAGACAGCTACGAGCAGTACTTC CASSFQRDSYEQYF
- TRBJ1-4 TRBV5-4 TRBD1 TGTGCCAGCAGCCCTAGGACAGGGCTGGGTGAAAAACTGTTTTTT CASSPRTGLGEKLFF
- TRBJ2-7 TRBV14 TRBD2 TGTGCCAGCAGCCGACTTCCGGGACTAGCGGGACGCGAGCAGTACTTC CASSRLPGLAGREQYF
- TRBJ2-2 TRBV6-6 - TGTGCCACTTCCCCCTGGGCAGCCACCGGGGAGCTGTTTTTT CATSPWAATGELFF
few TRBJ2-4 TRBV4-3 - TGCGCCAGCAGCCGAGGACGGGGGAAAAACATTCAGTACTTC CASSRGRGKNIQYF
- TRBJ2-7 TRBV28 TRBD1 TGTGCCAGCAGTTTAGTAACAGGGGGGACCAGCTCCTACGAGCAGTACTTC CASSLVTGGTSSYEQYF
- TRBJ2-5 TRBV6-1 - TGTGCCAGCAGTGAAGGGATTAGGGAGACCCAGTACTTC CASSEGIRETQYF
- TRBJ2-2 TRBV15 - TGTGCCACCAGCAGAGTCAGGGAGGAAGGCGGGGAGCTGTTTTTT CATSRVREEGGELFF
- TRBJ2-7 TRBV25-1 - TGTGCCAGCAGTAGGGGGTTCGAGCAGTACTTC CASSRGFEQYF
- TRBJ2-7 TRBV6-2/TRBV6-3 TRBD2 TGTGCCAGCAGTTACGACGGACTAGCGGGAGCCTACGAGCAGTACTTC CASSYDGLAGAYEQYF
- TRBJ1-1 TRBV2 - TGTGCCAGCATACTGGGCTGGAACACTGAAGCTTTCTTT CASILGWNTEAFF
- TRBJ2-2 TRBV7-2 TRBD1 TGTGCCAGCAATAGACCGGGACAGGGCACCGGGGAGCTGTTTTTT CASNRPGQGTGELFF
- TRBJ1-2 TRBV6-5 - TGTGCCAGCAGTTACGACAGTCACTATGGCTACACCTTC CASSYDSHYGYTF
- TRBJ2-3 TRBV7-9 TRBD1 TGTGCCAGCAGTTTGAACCAGGGGGCCCGCCCAGATACGCAGTATTTT CASSLNQGARPDTQYF
- TRBJ2-2 TRBV2 - TGTGCCAGCAGGCGACGGACTACCGGGGAGCTGTTTTTT CASRRRTTGELFF